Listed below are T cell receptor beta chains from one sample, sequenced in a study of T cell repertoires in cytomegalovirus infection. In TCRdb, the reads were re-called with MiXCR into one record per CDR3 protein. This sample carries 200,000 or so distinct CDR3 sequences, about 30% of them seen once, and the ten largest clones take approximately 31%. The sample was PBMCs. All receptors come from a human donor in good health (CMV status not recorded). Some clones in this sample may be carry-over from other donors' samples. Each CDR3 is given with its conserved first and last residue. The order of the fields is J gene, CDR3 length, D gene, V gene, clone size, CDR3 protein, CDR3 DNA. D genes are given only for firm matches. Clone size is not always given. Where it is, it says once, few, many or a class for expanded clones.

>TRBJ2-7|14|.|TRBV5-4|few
CASSLEQAATEQYF
TGTGCCAGCAGCTTGGAACAGGCGGCAACCGAGCAGTACTTC
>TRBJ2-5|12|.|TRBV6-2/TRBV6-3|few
CASCEIEETQYF
TGTGCCAGCTGTGAGATAGAAGAGACCCAGTACTTC
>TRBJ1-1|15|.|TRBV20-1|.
CSASRGGIMNTEAFF
TGCAGTGCTAGTAGGGGGGGAATCATGAACACTGAAGCTTTCTTT
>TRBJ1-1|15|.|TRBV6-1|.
CASSPYRDYGTEAFF
TGTGCCAGCAGCCCGTACAGGGATTATGGCACTGAAGCTTTCTTT
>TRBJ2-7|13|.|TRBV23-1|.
CASSQSEAREQYF
TGCGCCAGCAGTCAGTCGGAAGCTCGGGAGCAGTACTTC
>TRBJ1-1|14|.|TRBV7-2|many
CASSPGRLNTEAFF
TGTGCCAGCAGCCCCGGGAGGTTGAACACTGAAGCTTTCTTT
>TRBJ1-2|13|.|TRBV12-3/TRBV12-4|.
CASSTTPYYGYTF
TGTGCCAGCAGTACGACACCTTACTATGGCTACACCTTC
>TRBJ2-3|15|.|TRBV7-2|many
CASSLGWGSTDTQYF
TGTGCCAGCAGCTTAGGCTGGGGGAGCACAGATACGCAGTATTTT
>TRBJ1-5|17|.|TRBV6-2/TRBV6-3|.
CASSYGVGTVSNQPQHF
TGTGCCAGCAGTTACGGTGTAGGAACAGTTAGCAATCAGCCCCAGCATTTT
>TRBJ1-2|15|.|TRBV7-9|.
CASSLGTDSFYGYTF
TGTGCCAGCAGCTTAGGGACGGACTCCTTCTATGGCTACACCTTC
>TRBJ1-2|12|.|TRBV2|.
CASSAGWAGYTF
TGTGCCAGCAGCGCCGGGTGGGCAGGCTACACCTTC
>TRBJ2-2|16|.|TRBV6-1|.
CASSRGTATNTGELFF
TGTGCCAGCAGTCGCGGGACGGCCACGAACACCGGGGAGCTGTTTTTT
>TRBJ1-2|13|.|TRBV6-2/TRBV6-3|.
CASSYGRDYGYTF
TGTGCCAGCAGTTACGGCAGGGATTATGGCTACACCTTC
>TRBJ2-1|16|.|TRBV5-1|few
CASSLVRLLGDTEQFF
TGCGCCAGCAGCTTGGTACGTCTGTTGGGGGATACTGAGCAGTTCTTC
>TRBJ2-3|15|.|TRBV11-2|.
CASSFRGYSTDTQYF
TGTGCCAGCAGCTTCCGGGGGTATAGCACAGATACGCAGTATTTT
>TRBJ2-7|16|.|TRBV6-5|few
CASSYSIVGQSYEQYF
TGTGCCAGCAGTTACTCGATAGTAGGACAGAGCTACGAGCAGTACTTC
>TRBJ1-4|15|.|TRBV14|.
CASSQDRGIAQKLFF
TGTGCCAGCAGCCAAGATCGGGGCATCGCTCAAAAGCTGTTTTTT
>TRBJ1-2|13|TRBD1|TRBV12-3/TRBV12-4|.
CASSSTGTYGYTF
TGTGCCAGCAGTTCGACAGGGACCTATGGCTACACCTTC
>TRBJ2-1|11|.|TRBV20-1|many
CSAKPLNEQFF
TGCAGTGCTAAGCCCCTCAATGAGCAGTTCTTC
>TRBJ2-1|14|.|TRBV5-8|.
CASSLGLGSNEQFF
TGTGCCAGCAGCTTGGGACTAGGTTCCAATGAGCAGTTCTTC
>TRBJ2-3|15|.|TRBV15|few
CATSRGATQPDTQYF
TGTGCCACCAGCAGAGGGGCTACCCAGCCGGATACGCAGTATTTT
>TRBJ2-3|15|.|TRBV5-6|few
CASSVTGGPTDTQYF
TGTGCCAGCAGCGTGACCGGGGGGCCCACAGATACGCAGTATTTT
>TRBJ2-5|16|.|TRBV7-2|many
CASSLGRTGGQETQYF
TGTGCCAGCAGCTTAGGGAGAACTGGGGGCCAAGAGACCCAGTACTTC
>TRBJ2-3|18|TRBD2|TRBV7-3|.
CASSLLQTSGGDTDTQYF
TGTGCCAGCAGCTTACTACAGACTAGCGGGGGAGACACAGATACGCAGTATTTT
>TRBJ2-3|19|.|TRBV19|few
CASTQNPPPGFPARDTQYF
TGTGCCAGTACCCAAAACCCACCCCCAGGTTTCCCTGCCCGGGATACGCAGTATTTT
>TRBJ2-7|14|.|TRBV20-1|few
CSARDQGAYGEQYF
TGCAGTGCTAGAGATCAAGGAGCCTACGGAGAGCAGTACTTC
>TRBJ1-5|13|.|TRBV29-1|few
CSVARGSNQPQHF
TGCAGCGTTGCGAGGGGTAGCAATCAGCCCCAGCATTTT
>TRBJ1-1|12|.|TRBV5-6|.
CASSLFNTEAFF
TGTGCCAGCAGCTTGTTTAACACTGAAGCTTTCTTT
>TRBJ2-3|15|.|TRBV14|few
CASSRDTGWTDTQYF
TGTGCCAGCAGCCGGGATACAGGGTGGACAGATACGCAGTATTTT
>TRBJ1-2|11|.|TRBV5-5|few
CASGVGSGYTF
TGTGCCAGCGGGGTGGGATCTGGCTACACCTTC
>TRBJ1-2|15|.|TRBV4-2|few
CASSQDRGRYYGYTF
TGTGCCAGCAGCCAAGATAGAGGGAGGTACTATGGCTACACCTTC
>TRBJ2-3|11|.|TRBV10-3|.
CAISGDDTQYF
TGTGCCATCTCGGGGGACGATACGCAGTATTTT
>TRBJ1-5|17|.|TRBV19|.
CASSMRGGSYSNQPQHF
TGTGCCAGTAGTATGAGGGGGGGATCCTATAGCAATCAGCCCCAGCATTTT
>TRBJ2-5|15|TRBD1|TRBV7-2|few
CASSLVGTGGETQYF
TGTGCCAGCAGCTTAGTCGGGACAGGGGGGGAGACCCAGTACTTC
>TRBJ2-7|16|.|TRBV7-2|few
CASSLVGTGLPGEQYF
TGTGCCAGCAGCTTAGTAGGGACTGGGCTCCCCGGAGAGCAGTACTTC
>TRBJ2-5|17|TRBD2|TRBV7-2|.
CASSLARSGGRAETQYF
TGTGCCAGCAGCTTAGCTCGTAGCGGGGGGCGGGCAGAGACCCAGTACTTC
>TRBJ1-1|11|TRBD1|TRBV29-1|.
CTGQEYTEAFF
TGCACGGGACAGGAGTACACTGAAGCTTTCTTT
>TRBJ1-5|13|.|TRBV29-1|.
CSVRRGVGQPQHF
TGCAGCGTCCGAAGGGGGGTGGGTCAGCCCCAGCATTTT
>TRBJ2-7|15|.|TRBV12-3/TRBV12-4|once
CASTIGSGQVNRQYF
TGTGCCAGCACCATCGGGTCAGGGCAGGTTAATAGGCAGTACTTC
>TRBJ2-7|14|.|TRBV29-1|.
CSVDDTGNGDEQYF
TGCAGCGTTGACGATACAGGGAACGGCGACGAGCAGTACTTC
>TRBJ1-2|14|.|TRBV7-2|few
CASNLDRTNYGYTF
TGTGCCAGCAACCTAGACAGGACAAACTATGGCTACACCTTC
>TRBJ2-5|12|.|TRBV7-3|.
CASSLQGETQYF
TGTGCCAGCAGCTTACAAGGCGAGACCCAGTACTTC
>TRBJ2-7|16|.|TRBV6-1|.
CASSAASGTLTYEQYF
TGTGCCAGCAGTGCCGCGTCCGGGACACTGACCTACGAGCAGTACTTC
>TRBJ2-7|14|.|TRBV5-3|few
CASSLESTSYEQYF
TGTGCCAGCAGCTTGGAATCTACCTCCTACGAGCAGTACTTC
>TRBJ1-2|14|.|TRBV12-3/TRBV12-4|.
CASSLGGLYYGYTF
TGTGCCAGCAGTTTAGGGGGCCTCTACTATGGCTACACCTTC
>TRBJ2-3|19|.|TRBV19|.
CASRNFKGSPTHPGDTQYF
TGTGCCAGCAGAAATTTCAAAGGTTCTCCCACCCACCCGGGCGATACGCAGTATTTT
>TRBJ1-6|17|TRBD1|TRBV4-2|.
CASSQDGVGRGNSPLHF
TGTGCCAGCAGCCAAGATGGAGTCGGCAGGGGGAATTCACCCCTCCACTTT
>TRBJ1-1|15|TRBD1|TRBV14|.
CASSQTDRANTEAFF
TGTGCCAGCAGCCAGACGGACAGGGCTAACACTGAAGCTTTCTTT
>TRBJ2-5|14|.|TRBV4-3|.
CASSLSDREVTQYF
TGCGCCAGCAGCCTATCCGACAGGGAGGTGACCCAGTACTTC
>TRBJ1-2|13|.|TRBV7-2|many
CASSLGRASGYTF
TGTGCCAGCAGCTTAGGCCGAGCGAGCGGCTACACCTTC
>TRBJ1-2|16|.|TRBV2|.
CASSEATDSPNYGYTF
TGTGCCAGCAGTGAAGCAACTGACAGCCCTAACTATGGCTACACCTTC
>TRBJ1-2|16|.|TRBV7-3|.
CASSSSPGEANYGYTF
TGTGCCAGCAGTTCCTCACCGGGAGAAGCTAACTATGGCTACACCTTC
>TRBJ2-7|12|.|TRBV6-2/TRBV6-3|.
CASSRATYEQYF
TGTGCCAGCAGCAGGGCGACCTACGAGCAGTACTTC